This TCR beta chain was identified in a study of blood T cell repertoires in COVID-19 (dated by TCRdb to the early 2020s). In terms of the full investigation: The collaborator samples originated in the United States, Italy and Spain and spanned the acute and convalescent phases of COVID-19. The material from the prospective study consisted of cDNA or gDNA derived from T cells, B-cell-depleted T cells, or PBMCs. Deeply sampled blood TCRbeta repertoires from subjects exposed to, actively infected with, or recovered from COVID-19 were included in the dataset. The samples were drawn from the first 160 participants of the ongoing ImmuneRACE study and from 950 to 1,500 subjects provided by 6 global collaborators. A freely available public database, intended as a resource for researchers studying the immune response to SARS-CoV-2, is where the repertoires were released. Where available, HLA class I and class II types were obtained from metadata supplied by the sample provider rather than from assay-based typing. A de-identified subject ID, COVID-19 status, age in years and sex were almost always included in the sample metadata.

Note on this clone: Its cognate antigen has yet to be identified. No qualities accompany the bases; no much larger clone lies one base away.

At one collaborating source in Seattle, patients were enrolled during active infection and were followed longitudinally through the course of disease. The collaborating institutions used their own protocols to collect whole blood in K2EDTA tubes. For TCRbeta analysis, collaborators shipped samples as frozen whole blood, isolated PBMCs, or DNA extracted from either of those sample types. Summary of the overall study and its limitations: Clinical and demographic metadata were provided uncurated, with the amount varying by source and participant.

TCRbeta CDR3 regions were amplified from genomic DNA using the immunoSEQ Assay, a bias-controlled multiplex PCR. The published analysis was carried out like this. Nucleated cell counts per sample were estimated from amplification of reference gene primers within the assay. To quantify the absolute abundance of each unique TCRbeta CDR3 rearrangement, sequence reads were collapsed and filtered. For each sample, productive Simpson clonality was calculated by taking the square root of Simpson's diversity index across productive rearrangements. TCRdb holds this immuneACCESS table with in-frame rearrangements only. Some clones are missing; in checked studies, unresolved V genes explain under half, and the rest has no known cause. V and J calls and clone size are as listed in that table; D and trimming were resolved from the DNA. This sample has 60,000 or so clones in its table, and approximately 80% of those were observed once. About a tenth of the sample is held by the ten biggest clonotypes.

Trimming at the junction amounts to 0 bases on V and 2 bases on J, and the germline ends lie 8 bases apart. The germline V gene provides CDR1 SGHTA and CDR2 FQGNSA. The CDR3, cysteine through phenylalanine, is 15 amino acids long. CDR3 DNA is the only sequence kept; it has 45 bases, read in frame from the first base. This clonotype originated in a man younger than 40 with COVID-19, enrolled during active disease. The sample consisted of peripheral blood. The chain uses TRBV7-2 and TRBJ2-1; the D segment cannot be called with confidence. The CDR3 reads as follows: CASSLAGSAYNEQFF. The nucleotides read TGTGCCAGCAGCTTAGCTGGTTCGGCCTACAATGAGCAGTTCTTC. Beyond the CDR3, the reference TRBV7-2 and TRBJ2-1 genes provide the residues; the full variable domain reads: GAGVSQSPSNKVTEKGKDVELRCDPISGHTALYWYRQSLGQGLEFLIYFQGNSAPDKSGLPSDRFSAERTGGSVSTLTIQRTQQEDSAVYLCASSLAGSAYNEQFFGPGTRLTVL.